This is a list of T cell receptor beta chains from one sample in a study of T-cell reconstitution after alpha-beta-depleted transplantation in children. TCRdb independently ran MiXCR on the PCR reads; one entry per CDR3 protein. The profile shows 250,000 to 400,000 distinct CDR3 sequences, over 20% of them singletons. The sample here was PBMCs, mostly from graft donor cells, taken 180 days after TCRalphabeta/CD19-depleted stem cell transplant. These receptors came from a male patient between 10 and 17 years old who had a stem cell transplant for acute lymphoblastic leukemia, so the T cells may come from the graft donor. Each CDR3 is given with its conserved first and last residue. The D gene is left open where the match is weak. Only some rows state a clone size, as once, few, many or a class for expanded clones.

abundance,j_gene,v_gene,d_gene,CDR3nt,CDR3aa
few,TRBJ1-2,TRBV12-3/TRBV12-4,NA,TGTGCCAGCACCGAGGGGGGAGCCTATGGCTACACCTTC,CASTEGGAYGYTF
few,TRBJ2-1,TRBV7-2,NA,TGTGCCAGCAGCTTACGAGGTAACTTGTACAATGAGCAGTTCTTC,CASSLRGNLYNEQFF
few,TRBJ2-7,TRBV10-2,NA,TGCGCCAGCAGTGAGTCGAACCCCGAGTACGAGCAGTACTTC,CASSESNPEYEQYF
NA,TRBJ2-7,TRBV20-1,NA,TGCAGTGCTAGAGGCCCACACGAGCAGTACTTC,CSARGPHEQYF
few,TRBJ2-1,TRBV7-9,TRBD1,TGTGCCAGCAGCTTACGGGGACAGGCCTACAATGAGCAGTTCTTC,CASSLRGQAYNEQFF
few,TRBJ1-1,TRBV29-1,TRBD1,TGCAGCGTCCGGACAGGGGTCACTGAAGCTTTCTTT,CSVRTGVTEAFF
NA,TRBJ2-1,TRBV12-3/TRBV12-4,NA,TGTGCCAGCAGTCGTCTGGGGGCGGGAGCCGGTGAGCAGTTCTTC,CASSRLGAGAGEQFF
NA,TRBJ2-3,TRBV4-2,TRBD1,TGTGCCAGCAGCCAAGGGGACAGGGTCGGGGATACGCAGTATTTT,CASSQGDRVGDTQYF
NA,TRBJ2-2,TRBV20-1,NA,TGCAGTGCTAGCGACGGGAGCGCGAACACCGGGGAGCTGTTTTTT,CSASDGSANTGELFF
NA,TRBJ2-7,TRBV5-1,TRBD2,TGCGCCAGCAGCTTGGGAGCGGGAGGGCCCTTCGAGCAGTACTTC,CASSLGAGGPFEQYF
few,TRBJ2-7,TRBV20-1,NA,TGCAGTGCTAGAGAAACAGTTGCCTACGAGCAGTACTTC,CSARETVAYEQYF
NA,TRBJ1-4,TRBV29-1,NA,TGCAGCGTTGCGACACACTATGAAAAAGAGTTTTTT,CSVATHYEKEFF
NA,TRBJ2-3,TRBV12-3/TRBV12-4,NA,TGTGCCAGCAGTCCCAAGGTAGCGGCCAGCACAGATACGCAGTATTTT,CASSPKVAASTDTQYF
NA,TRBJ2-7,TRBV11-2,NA,TGTGCCAGCAGCCCACCGGGGGGCCACGAGCAGTACTTC,CASSPPGGHEQYF
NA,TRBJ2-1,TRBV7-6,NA,TGTGCCAGCAGCCATTTAGCGGCTAACAATGAGCAGTTCTTC,CASSHLAANNEQFF
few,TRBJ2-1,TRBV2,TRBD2,TGTGCCAGCAGTGATGGCGCGGGGGGCCCGTACAATGAGCAGTTCTTC,CASSDGAGGPYNEQFF
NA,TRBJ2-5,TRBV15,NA,TGTGCCACCAGCAGTTCCAGGGCAGAGACCCAGTACTTC,CATSSSRAETQYF
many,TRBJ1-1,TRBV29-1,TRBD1,TGCAGCGTGCCGGGACAGGGGCCGAGGACTGAAGCTTTCTTT,CSVPGQGPRTEAFF
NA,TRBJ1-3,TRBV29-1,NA,TGCAGCGTCCTCGGGACAAATCCTGGAAACACCATATATTTT,CSVLGTNPGNTIYF
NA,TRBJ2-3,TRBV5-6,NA,TGTGCCAGCAGCTTCGGGGCAGATACGCAGTATTTT,CASSFGADTQYF
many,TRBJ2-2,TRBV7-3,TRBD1,TGTGCCAGCAGCTACGGACAGGGAGAGCTGTTTTTT,CASSYGQGELFF
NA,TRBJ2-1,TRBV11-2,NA,TGTGCCAGCAGCCCACTACTGACGGGGGACAATGAGCAGTTCTTC,CASSPLLTGDNEQFF
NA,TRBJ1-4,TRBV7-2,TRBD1,TGTGCCAGCAGCTCTCAGGGGGCAACTAATGAAAAACTGTTTTTT,CASSSQGATNEKLFF
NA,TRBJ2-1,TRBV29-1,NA,TGCAGCGTTGAAGGGGGAAGAGGTGGCACCCTTCAAGGGGAGCAGTTCTTC,CSVEGGRGGTLQGEQFF
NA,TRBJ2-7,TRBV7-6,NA,TGTGCCAGCAGCTTAGAAAGAACCTACGAGCAGTACTTC,CASSLERTYEQYF
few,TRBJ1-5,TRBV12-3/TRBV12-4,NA,TGTGCCAGCAGTTTGGGCAGGGTGATAGAGAGCAATCAGCCCCAGCATTTT,CASSLGRVIESNQPQHF
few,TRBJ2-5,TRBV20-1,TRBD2,TGCAGTGCGAAAGCGGGAGGGCGAGAGACCCAGTACTTC,CSAKAGGRETQYF